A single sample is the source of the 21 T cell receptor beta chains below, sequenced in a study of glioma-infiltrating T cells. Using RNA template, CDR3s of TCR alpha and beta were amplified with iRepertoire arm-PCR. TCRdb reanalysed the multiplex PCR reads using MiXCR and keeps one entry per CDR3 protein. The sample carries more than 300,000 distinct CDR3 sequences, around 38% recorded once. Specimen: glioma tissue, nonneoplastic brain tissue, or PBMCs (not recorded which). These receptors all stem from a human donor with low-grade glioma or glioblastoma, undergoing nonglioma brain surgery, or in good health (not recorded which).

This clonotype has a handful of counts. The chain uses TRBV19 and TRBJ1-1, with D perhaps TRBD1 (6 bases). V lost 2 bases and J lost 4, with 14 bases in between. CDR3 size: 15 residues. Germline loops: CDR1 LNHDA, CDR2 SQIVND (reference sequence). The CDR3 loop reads CASSIFGGASTEAFF. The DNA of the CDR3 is TGTGCCAGTAGTATATTTGGGGGGGCAAGCACTGAAGCTTTCTTT.

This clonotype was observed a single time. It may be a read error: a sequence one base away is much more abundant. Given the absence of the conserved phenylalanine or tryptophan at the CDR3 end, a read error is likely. The CDR3 protein is CASSQRDASNYGYTL. The CDR3 DNA is TGTGCCAGCAGTCAAAGGGACGCCTCTAACTATGGCTACACCTTG. The chain combines TRBV27 with TRBJ1-2, with D possibly matching TRBD1 (5 bases). The length of the CDR3 is 15 residues. From germline, CDR1 is MNHEY and CDR2 SMNVEV (reference sequence). The V end lost 5 bases, the J end lost 0 bases, and 13 bases lay between the germline ends.

The CDR3 nucleotides are TGTGCCAGCAGCCCTGCGACAGGGCGACACGAGCAGTACTTC. Translation: CASSPATGRHEQYF. V usage is TRBV7-2 and J usage is TRBJ2-7, with 7 nucleotides matching TRBD1. Germline V lookup: CDR1 SGHTA, CDR2 FQGNSA. J gave up 5 bases and V 5 bases, and 9 bases lay outside the gene matches. The CDR3 totals 14 residues.

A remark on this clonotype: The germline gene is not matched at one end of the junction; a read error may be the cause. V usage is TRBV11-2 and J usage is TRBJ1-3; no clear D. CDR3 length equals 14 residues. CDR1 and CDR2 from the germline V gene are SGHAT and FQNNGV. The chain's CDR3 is CASSLEGWGNTIYF. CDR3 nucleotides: TGTGCTAGCAGCTTAGAGGGCTGGGGAAACACCATATATTTT.

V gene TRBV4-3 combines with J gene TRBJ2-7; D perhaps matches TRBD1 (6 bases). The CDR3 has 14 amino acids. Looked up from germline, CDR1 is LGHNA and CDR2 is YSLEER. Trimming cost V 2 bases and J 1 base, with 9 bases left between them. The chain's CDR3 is CASSQNDRSYEQYF. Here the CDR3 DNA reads TGCGCCAGCAGCCAAAACGACAGGTCCTACGAGCAGTACTTC.

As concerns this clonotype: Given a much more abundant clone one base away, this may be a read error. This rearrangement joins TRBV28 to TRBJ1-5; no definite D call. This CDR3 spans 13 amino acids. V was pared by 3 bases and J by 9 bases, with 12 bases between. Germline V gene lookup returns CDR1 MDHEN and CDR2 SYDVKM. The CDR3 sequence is CASSFLGPTPQHF. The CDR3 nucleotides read TGTGCCAGCAGTTTCCTCGGACCTACGCCCCAGCATTTT.

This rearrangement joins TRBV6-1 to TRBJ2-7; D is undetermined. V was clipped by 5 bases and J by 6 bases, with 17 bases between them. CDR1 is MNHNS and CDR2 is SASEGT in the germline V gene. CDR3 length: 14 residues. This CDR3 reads CASSPVAAWIEQYF. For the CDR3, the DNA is TGTGCCAGCAGTCCCGTGGCCGCTTGGATCGAGCAGTACTTC.

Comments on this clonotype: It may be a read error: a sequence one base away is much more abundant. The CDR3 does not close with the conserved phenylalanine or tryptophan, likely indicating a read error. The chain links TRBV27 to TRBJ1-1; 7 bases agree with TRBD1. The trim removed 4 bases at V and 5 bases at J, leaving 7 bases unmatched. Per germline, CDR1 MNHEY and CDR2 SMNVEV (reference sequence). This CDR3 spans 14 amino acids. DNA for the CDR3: TGTGCCAGCAGTTCGTTCGACAGGGTTACTGAAGCTTTCCTT. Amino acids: CASSSFDRVTEAFL.

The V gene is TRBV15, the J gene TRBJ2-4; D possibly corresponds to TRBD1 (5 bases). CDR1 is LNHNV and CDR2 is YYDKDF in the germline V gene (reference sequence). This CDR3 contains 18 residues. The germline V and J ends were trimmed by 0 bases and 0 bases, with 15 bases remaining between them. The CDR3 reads CATSREKGHLLAKNIQYF. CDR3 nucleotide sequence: TGTGCCACCAGCAGAGAAAAGGGGCATTTATTAGCCAAAAACATTCAGTACTTC.

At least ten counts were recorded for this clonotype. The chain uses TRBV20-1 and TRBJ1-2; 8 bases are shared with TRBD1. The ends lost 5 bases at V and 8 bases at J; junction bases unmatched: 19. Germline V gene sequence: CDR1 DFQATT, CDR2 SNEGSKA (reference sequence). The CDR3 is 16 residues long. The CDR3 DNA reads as TGCAGTGCTCCCCCCCGGACAGGGCCGGAGTCGGGGGGCTACACCTTC. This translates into CSAPPRTGPESGGYTF.

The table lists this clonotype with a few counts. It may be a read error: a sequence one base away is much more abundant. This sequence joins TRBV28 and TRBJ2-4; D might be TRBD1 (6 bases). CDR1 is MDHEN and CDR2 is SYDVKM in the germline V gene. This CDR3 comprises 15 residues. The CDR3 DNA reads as TGTGCCAGCAGTTTGGGACAAATAGCCAAAAGCATTCAGTACTTC. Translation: CASSLGQIAKSIQYF.

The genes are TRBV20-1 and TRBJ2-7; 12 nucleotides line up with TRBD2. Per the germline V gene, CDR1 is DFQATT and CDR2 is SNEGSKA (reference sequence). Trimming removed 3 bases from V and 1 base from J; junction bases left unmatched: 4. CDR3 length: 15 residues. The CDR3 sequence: CSASVLAGGSYEQYF. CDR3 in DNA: TGCAGTGCTAGCGTACTAGCGGGAGGATCCTACGAGCAGTACTTC.

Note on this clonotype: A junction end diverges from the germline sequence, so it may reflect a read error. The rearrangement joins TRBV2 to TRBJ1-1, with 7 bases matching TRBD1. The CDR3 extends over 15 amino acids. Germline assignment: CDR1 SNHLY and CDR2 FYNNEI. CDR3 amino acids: CVSSEDRPVNTEAFF. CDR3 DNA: TGTGTCAGCAGTGAGGACAGGCCCGTGAACACTGAAGCTTTCTTT.

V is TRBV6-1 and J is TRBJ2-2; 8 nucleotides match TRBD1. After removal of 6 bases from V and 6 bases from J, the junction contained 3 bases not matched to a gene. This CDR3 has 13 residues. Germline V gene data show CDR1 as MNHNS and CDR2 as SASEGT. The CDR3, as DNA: TGTGCCAGCAGGACAGGGGACCCCGGGGAGCTGTTTTTT. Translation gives CASRTGDPGELFF.

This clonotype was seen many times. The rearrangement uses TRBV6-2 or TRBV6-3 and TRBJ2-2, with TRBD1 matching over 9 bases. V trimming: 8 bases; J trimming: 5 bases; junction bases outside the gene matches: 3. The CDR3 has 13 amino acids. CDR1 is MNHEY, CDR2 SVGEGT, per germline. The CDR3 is CASGQGWTGELFF. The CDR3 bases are TGTGCCAGCGGACAGGGGTGGACCGGGGAGCTGTTTTTT.

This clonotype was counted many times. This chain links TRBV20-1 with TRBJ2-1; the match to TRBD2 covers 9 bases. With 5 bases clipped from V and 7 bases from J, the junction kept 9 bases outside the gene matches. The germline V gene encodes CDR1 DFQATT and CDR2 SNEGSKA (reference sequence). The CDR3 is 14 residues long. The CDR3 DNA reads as TGCAGTGCTCAACTAGCGGGCTCTGGGAATGAGCAGTTCTTC. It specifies CSAQLAGSGNEQFF.

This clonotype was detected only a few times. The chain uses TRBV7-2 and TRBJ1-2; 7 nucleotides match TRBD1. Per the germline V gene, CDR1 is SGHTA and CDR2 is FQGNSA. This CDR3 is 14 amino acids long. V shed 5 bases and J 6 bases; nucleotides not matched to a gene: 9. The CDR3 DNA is TGTGCCAGCAGCACCCGACAGGGCTCAGATGGCTACACCTTC. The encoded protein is CASSTRQGSDGYTF.

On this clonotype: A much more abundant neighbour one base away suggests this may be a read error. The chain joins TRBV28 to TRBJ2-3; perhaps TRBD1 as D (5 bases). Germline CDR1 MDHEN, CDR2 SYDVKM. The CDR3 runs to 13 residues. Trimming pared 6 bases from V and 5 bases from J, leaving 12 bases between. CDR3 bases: TGTGCCAGCAGCCCTCCGGACAAAGATACGCAGTATTTT. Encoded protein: CASSPPDKDTQYF. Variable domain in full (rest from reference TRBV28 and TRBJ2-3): DVKVTQSSRYLVKRTGEKVFLECVQDMDHENMFWYRQDPGLGLRLIYFSYDVKMKEKGDIPEGYSVSREKKERFSLILESASTNQTSMYLCASSPPDKDTQYFGPGTRLTVL.

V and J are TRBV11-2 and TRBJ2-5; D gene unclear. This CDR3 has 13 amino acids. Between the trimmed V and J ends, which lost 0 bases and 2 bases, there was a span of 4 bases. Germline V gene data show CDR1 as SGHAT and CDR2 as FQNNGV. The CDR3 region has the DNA TGTGCCAGCAGCTTAGATGCTCAAGAGACCCAGTACTTC. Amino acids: CASSLDAQETQYF.

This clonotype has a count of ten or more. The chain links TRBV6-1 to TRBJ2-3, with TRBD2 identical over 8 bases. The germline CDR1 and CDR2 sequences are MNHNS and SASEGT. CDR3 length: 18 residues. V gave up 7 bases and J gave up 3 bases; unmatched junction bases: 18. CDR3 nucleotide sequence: TGTGCCAGCACCCTTGGGGATCCGCGGGAGGCTTGGACAGATACGCAGTATTTT. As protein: CASTLGDPREAWTDTQYF.

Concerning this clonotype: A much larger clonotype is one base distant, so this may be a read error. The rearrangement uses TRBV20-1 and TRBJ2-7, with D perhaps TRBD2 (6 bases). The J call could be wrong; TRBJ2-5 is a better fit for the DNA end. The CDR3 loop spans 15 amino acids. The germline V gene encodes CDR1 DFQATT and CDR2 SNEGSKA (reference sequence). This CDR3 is CSGLARGPHQETQYF. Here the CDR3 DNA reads TGCAGTGGCCTAGCGAGAGGGCCTCACCAAGAGACCCAGTACTTC.